This T cell receptor beta chain was captured by sequencing in a study of cytomegalovirus exposure and HLA in healthy donors. The CDR3 runs to 16 residues. CDR1 is MDHEN and CDR2 is SYDVKM in the germline V gene. V gave up 6 bases and J gave up 3 bases, with 17 bases separating them. Study-level findings and limits: Specificity for CMV antigens was confirmed in vitro for three of the CMV-associated chains. Across donors, most TCRs were seen rarely, yet some public ones were widespread. Subsequent analysis of the 120 or so validation repertoires found a tendency for first-cohort TCR clusters to co-occur.

Separation from the roughly 670-subject first cohort characterized the roughly 120-subject validation cohort, to which the donors belonged. On this clone: Its antigen is unknown.

Libraries were prepared by immunoSEQ multiplex PCR; TCRdb keeps only in-frame clonotypes and omits some of them. Among tens of thousands of clones listed, approximately 93% were seen once. This chain connects TRBV28 to TRBJ2-2; perhaps TRBD1 as D (6 bases). This TCR was recovered from a woman younger than 45 in good health and CMV-seronegative. Sequenced sample: PBMCs. As DNA, the CDR3 is TGTGCCAGCAGGGACAGAGGAGTAGGTGACACCGGGGAGCTGTTTTTT. This gives the protein CASRDRGVGDTGELFF. The complete variable domain, with remaining parts taken from reference TRBV28 and TRBJ2-2, reads DVKVTQSSRYLVKRTGEKVFLECVQDMDHENMFWYRQDPGLGLRLIYFSYDVKMKEKGDIPEGYSVSREKKERFSLILESASTNQTSMYLCASRDRGVGDTGELFFGEGSRLTVL.